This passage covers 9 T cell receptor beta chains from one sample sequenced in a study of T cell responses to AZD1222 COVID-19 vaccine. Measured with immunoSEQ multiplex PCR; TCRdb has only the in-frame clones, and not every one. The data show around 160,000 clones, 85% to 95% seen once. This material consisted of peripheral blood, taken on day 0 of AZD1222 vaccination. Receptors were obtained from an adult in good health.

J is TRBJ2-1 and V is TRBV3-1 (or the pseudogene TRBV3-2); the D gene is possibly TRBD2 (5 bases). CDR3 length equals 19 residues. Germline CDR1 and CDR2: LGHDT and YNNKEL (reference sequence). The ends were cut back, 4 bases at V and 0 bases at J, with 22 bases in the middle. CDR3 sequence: CASSLSPLTGGLSYNEQFF. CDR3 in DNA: TGTGCCAGCAGCCTCTCCCCTCTGACCGGCGGGCTCTCCTACAATGAGCAGTTCTTC.

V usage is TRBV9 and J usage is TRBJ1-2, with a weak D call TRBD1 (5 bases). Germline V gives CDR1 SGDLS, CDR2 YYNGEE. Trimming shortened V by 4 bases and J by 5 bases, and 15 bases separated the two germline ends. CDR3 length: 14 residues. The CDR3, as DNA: TGTGCCAGCAGCCCTGAGCAGGGAAATTATGGCTACACCTTC. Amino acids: CASSPEQGNYGYTF.

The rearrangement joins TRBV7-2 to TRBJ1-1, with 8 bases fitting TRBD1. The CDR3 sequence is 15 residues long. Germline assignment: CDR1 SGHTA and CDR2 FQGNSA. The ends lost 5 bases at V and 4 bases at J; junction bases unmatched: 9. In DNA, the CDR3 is TGTGCCAGCAGCGCCTGGGACAGGAGGCCCACTGAAGCTTTCTTT. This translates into CASSAWDRRPTEAFF. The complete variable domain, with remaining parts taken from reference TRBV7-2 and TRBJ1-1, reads GAGVSQSPSNKVTEKGKDVELRCDPISGHTALYWYRQSLGQGLEFLIYFQGNSAPDKSGLPSDRFSAERTGGSVSTLTIQRTQQEDSAVYLCASSAWDRRPTEAFFGQGTRLTVV.

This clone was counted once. CDR3 nucleotides: TGTGCCAGCAGTGGACAGCGCAATCAGCCCCAGCATTTT. It encodes CASSGQRNQPQHF. J is TRBJ1-5 and V is TRBV7-2; maybe TRBD1 (6 bases). The germline V gene encodes CDR1 SGHTA and CDR2 FQGNSA. Trimming removed 6 bases at V and 2 bases at J, with 8 bases between. The CDR3 runs 13 residues. The variable domain in full, completed from reference TRBV7-2 and TRBJ1-5, reads GAGVSQSPSNKVTEKGKDVELRCDPISGHTALYWYRQSLGQGLEFLIYFQGNSAPDKSGLPSDRFSAERTGGSVSTLTIQRTQQEDSAVYLCASSGQRNQPQHFGDGTRLSIL.

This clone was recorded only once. CDR3 DNA sequence: TGTGCCAGCAGCCAAGATCAGGGAAGCAATCAGCCCCAGCATTTT. Encoded protein: CASSQDQGSNQPQHF. V and J are TRBV3-1 (or the pseudogene TRBV3-2) and TRBJ1-5; weak D call: TRBD1 (5 bases). Germline CDR1 reads LGHDT; CDR2 reads YNNKEL (reference sequence). The ends were cut back, 0 bases at V and 1 base at J, with 7 bases in the middle. There are 15 residues in the CDR3.

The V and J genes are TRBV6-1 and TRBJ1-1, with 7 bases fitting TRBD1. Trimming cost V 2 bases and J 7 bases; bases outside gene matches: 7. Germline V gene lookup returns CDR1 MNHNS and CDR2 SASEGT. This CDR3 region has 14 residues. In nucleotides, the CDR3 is TGTGCCAGCAGTGAATATGTGGGACAGTATGAAGCTTTCTTT. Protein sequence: CASSEYVGQYEAFF.

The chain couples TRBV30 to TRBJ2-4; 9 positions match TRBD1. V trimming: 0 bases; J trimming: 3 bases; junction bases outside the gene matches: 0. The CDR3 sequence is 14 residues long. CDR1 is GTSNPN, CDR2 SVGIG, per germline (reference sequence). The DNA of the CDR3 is TGTGCCTGGAGTGTGACAGGGGGCAAAAACATTCAGTACTTC. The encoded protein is CAWSVTGGKNIQYF.

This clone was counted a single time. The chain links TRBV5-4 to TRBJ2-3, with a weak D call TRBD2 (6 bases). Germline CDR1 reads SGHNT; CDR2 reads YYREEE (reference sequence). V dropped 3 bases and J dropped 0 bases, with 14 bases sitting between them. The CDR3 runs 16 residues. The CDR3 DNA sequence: TGTGCCAGCAGCTCTCGCGCGGGGAGTAGCACAGATACGCAGTATTTT. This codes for CASSSRAGSSTDTQYF.

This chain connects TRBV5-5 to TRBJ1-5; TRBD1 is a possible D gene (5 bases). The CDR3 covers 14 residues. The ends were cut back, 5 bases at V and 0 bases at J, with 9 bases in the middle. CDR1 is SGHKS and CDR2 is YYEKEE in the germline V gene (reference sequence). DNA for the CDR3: TGTGCCAGCAGGACAGACAATAGCAATCAGCCCCAGCATTTT. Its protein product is CASRTDNSNQPQHF.